These 7 T cell receptor beta chains originate from one sample sequenced in a study of cytomegalovirus exposure and HLA in healthy donors. Primers for the PCR totalled 60 Vbeta and 13 Jbeta. Repertoires were generated with immunoSEQ multiplex PCR, while TCRdb's copy carries only in-frame clones and drops some. The table has approximately 130,000 clones, around 87% seen once; the top ten hold 5.2%. What was sequenced was PBMCs. These receptors came from a woman younger than 45 in good health and CMV-seronegative.

The chain has TRBV7-2 and TRBJ2-1, with 10 bases aligning to TRBD1. CDR1 is SGHTA and CDR2 is FQGNSA in the germline V gene. The ends lost 6 bases at V and 8 bases at J; junction bases unmatched: 4. The CDR3 runs to 13 residues. The CDR3 coding sequence is TGTGCCAGCAGACGGACAGGGGGACATGAGCAGTTCTTC. This encodes CASRRTGGHEQFF.

V usage is TRBV7-9 and J usage is TRBJ2-3; D may be TRBD1 (6 bases). In germline, CDR1 is SEHNR, CDR2 FQNEAQ (reference sequence). The CDR3 covers 14 residues. V gave up 5 bases and J gave up 5 bases, with 14 bases separating them. The CDR3 DNA sequence: TGTGCCAGCAGCCCGCAGGGGCGGGTAGATACGCAGTATTTT. Its protein product is CASSPQGRVDTQYF.

This chain links TRBV4-1 with TRBJ2-2, with 12 bases matching TRBD2. V lost 0 bases, J lost 3 bases, and 8 bases stayed unmatched. CDR1 and CDR2 (germline): MGHRA, YSYEKL. CDR3 length equals 19 residues. The CDR3 spells CASSQESLAGGPHTGELFF. The CDR3, as DNA: TGCGCCAGCAGCCAAGAAAGTCTAGCGGGGGGGCCCCACACCGGGGAGCTGTTTTTT.

The genes are TRBV2 and TRBJ1-1, with D possibly being TRBD1 (6 bases). From germline, CDR1 is SNHLY and CDR2 FYNNEI. This CDR3 contains 16 residues. Trimming took off 2 bases at V and 5 bases at J, with 18 bases between the two ends. This CDR3 reads CASSETPPQGWTEAFF. In nucleotides, the CDR3 is TGTGCCAGCAGTGAAACCCCCCCACAGGGCTGGACTGAAGCTTTCTTT.

The genes are TRBV11-2 and TRBJ2-1; unclear D gene. V was clipped by 5 bases and J by 1 base, with 12 bases between them. The germline gives CDR1 SGHAT, CDR2 FQNNGV. There are 15 residues in the CDR3. The CDR3: CASSRARSSYNEQFF. The DNA of the CDR3 is TGTGCCAGCAGCCGCGCGCGGAGTTCCTACAATGAGCAGTTCTTC. Full variable domain (rest looked up from reference TRBV11-2 and TRBJ2-1): EAGVAQSPRYKIIEKRQSVAFWCNPISGHATLYWYQQILGQGPKLLIQFQNNGVVDDSQLPKDRFSAERLKGVDSTLKIQPAKLEDSAVYLCASSRARSSYNEQFFGPGTRLTVL.

This chain uses TRBV6-5 with TRBJ2-7, with 10 bases identical to TRBD1. CDR3 size: 13 residues. J was trimmed by 6 bases and V by 6 bases; bases with no gene match: 5. The germline V gene has CDR1 MNHEY and CDR2 SVGAGI. CDR3 region: CASRVGQGGEQYF. The CDR3 bases are TGTGCCAGCAGGGTCGGACAGGGGGGCGAGCAGTACTTC.

The V gene is TRBV6-1, the J gene TRBJ2-3; 14 nucleotides agree with TRBD2. Trimming removed 3 bases from V and 4 bases from J; junction bases left unmatched: 3. Germline CDR1 MNHNS, CDR2 SASEGT. The CDR3 has 16 amino acids. The CDR3 loop reads CASSEGLAGASDTQYF. CDR3 DNA sequence: TGTGCCAGCAGTGAGGGACTAGCGGGAGCCTCAGATACGCAGTATTTT.